This T cell receptor (beta chain) appears in the sequencing data of a study of cytomegalovirus exposure and HLA in healthy donors (dated by TCRdb to the late 2010s). Regarding the complete study: According to an earlier analysis of 587 of the donors, 150 million to 200 million T cells yielded over 90 million unique TCR beta sequences and 250 to 350 Gb of sequence data. Roughly 300 gigabases of sequencing data and some 85 million unique TCR sequences were included in an early release covering roughly 600 HLA-typed donors. The T cell repertoires of several hundred subjects were profiled by immunosequencing and related to cytomegalovirus serostatus. Along with the approximately 650-subject first cohort, a separate validation cohort of around 120 different subjects was used. To decide whether each TCR beta V gene segment behaved as functional or pseudogenic, an earlier analysis of some 580 of the donors relied on high-throughput TCR beta sequencing. A later genetic analysis took genome-wide SNP genotypes for about 55% of the 666 donors and used that subset as a discovery cohort. Of the roughly 410 genotyped donors, 75% to 85% were placed in the genetic ancestry cluster associated with self-reported Caucasian donors. Rather than using new phenotypic data, the later analysis identified candidate immune exposures from TCR beta sequences and from how often those sequences occurred across donors. Donor age, sex, ethnicity and CMV serostatus were compiled together with the repertoire data. The study aimed to test whether cataloging public T cell receptors could reveal signatures of past pathogen exposure. Four or five DR-DQ haplotypes were handled as single units for association and clustering because linkage in the cohort was strong. The number of typed donors differed by locus: about 629-640 for A, B, C, DRB1 and DQB1; 500 to 550 for DQA1; approximately 600 for DPA1; and roughly 450 for DPB1. Across 300 to 500 genotyped donors of the cohort, an average of about 240,000 unique TCR beta nucleotide sequences per donor were sequenced, and approximately 19% of those sequences were non-productive. Every repertoire in the discovery cohort had been generated on one and the same sequencing platform. HLA typing covered class I and class II loci at four-digit resolution. The study combined high-throughput TCR immunosequencing, statistical association of individual TCRs with disease status, and machine learning to predict cytomegalovirus infection status. A later analysis re-analyzed previously published TCR beta repertoires from 600 to 850 donors and added high-resolution HLA genotyping to study TCR occurrence patterns. Study-wide conclusions, independent of this receptor: In this cohort, only TCR beta chains were sequenced, and detectable features were limited by the absence of alpha or paired-chain data. Assigning TCR associations to individual alleles was difficult when HLA alleles, especially DR and DQ, strongly co-occurred. Specific HLA alleles were associated with 15,000 to 20,000 TCR beta sequences at a false discovery rate of 0.05 in a later analysis. According to the authors, the approach could potentially be generalized to other disease states and immunological phenotypes. In a later genetic analysis, fewer N-insertions in productive TCRs were reported among donors in an Asian-associated ancestry cluster than the 666-donor mean. A later analysis found that HLA-associated TCR beta chains were more clonally expanded and had lower generation probabilities than equally common non-associated chains. In an earlier analysis of 587 of the donors, most TCR beta V segments appeared in productive rearrangements about 90% or about 30% of the time, broadly matching IMGT annotations. According to a later analysis, parvovirus B19, influenza, CMV and Epstein-Barr virus appeared linked to several top co-occurrence clusters. A further reported finding was that TCR beta sequences accurately predicted the HLA-A and HLA-B alleles for most subjects in the first cohort. For the cohort, immune exposure information was limited to CMV serostatus. Because the 87-base-pair reads could not distinguish some IMGT-functional V segments, including TRBV6-2 and TRBV6-3, those segments were excluded. A cluster of highly shared sequence variants was judged likely to be a technical artifact of the sequencing pipeline. Because counts were too low, fewer than 20 rarely observed V segments, including chromosome 9 orphons, were excluded from the earlier analysis of around 590 of the donors. According to a later analysis, TCR association rates differed among HLA loci, with DRB1 alleles showing the most associated TCRs and HLA-C alleles showing the fewest. Because some donors lacked HLA typing at each locus, the association tests relied only on the typed subset. Presence/absence analyses assumed roughly uniform sequencing depth across donors, an assumption that may not hold. Linkage disequilibrium might explain the correlated functional status among segregating V segments, but an unknown experimental factor could not be ruled out. In vitro tests confirmed that a few of the cytomegalovirus-associated TCR beta chains recognize cytomegalovirus antigens. Most TCR sequences were seen in very few donors, while some public TCRs were found in many individuals. In both the original and validation cohorts, the classifier was reported to diagnose cytomegalovirus status with high specificity and sensitivity. The study gave a list of around 170 TCR beta chains associated with cytomegalovirus. A later genetic analysis associated a missense DCLRE1C variant with V-gene and J-gene trimming of TCR beta chains, and an independent cohort replicated the association. Most CMV-associated TCR beta chains appeared to be HLA-restricted in a later analysis, and the HLA associations seemed to be driven largely by CMV exposure.

In total, 600 or so healthy bone marrow donors made up the cohort. At the time of sampling, every cohort member was nominally healthy, though immune exposures that went unrecorded were likely present. The donor was CMV seropositive and was included in the group of 289 seropositive cohort members. Every donor gave a peripheral blood sample, and the peripheral blood mononuclear cells from that sample were used for TCR beta sequencing. Genomic DNA extraction from the blood cell samples was performed with the Qiagen DNeasy Blood Extraction Kit. From cysteine to phenylalanine, the CDR3 is 15 amino acids long. CDR3 DNA is the only sequence kept; it has 45 bases, read in frame from the first base. From a lookup of the germline V gene, CDR1 and CDR2 are SGDLS and YYNGEE. Relative to germline, V is missing 2 bases and J is missing 6 bases, with 7 bases of the junction outside any gene match. The library was made by the immunoSEQ multiplex PCR assay. The multiplex PCR relied on a mix of 60 forward primers for TCR Vbeta segments and 13 reverse primers for TCR Jbeta segments. A multiplex PCR assay on genomic DNA amplified the CDR3 region of rearranged TCR beta genes. On the Illumina HiSeq System, the amplified TCR beta libraries were sequenced as 87-base-pair reads. In the original analysis: A later analysis tallied 75 million to 85 million unique TCR beta chains across the 610 or so repertoires, and 10 million to 11 million of those chains were shared by two or more donors. Raw reads were error-corrected and collapsed into unique sequences with a nearest-neighbor algorithm that merged closely related sequences to remove PCR and sequencing errors. CDR3 sequences were aligned to IMGT reference sequences to assign V, D and J gene segments. For a sequence to be retained, a match of at least six nucleotides to both a V gene segment and a J gene segment was required. A rearrangement was called productive if the CDR3 had no stop codons and remained in frame with V and J, and every other rearrangement was called non-productive. CDR3 was defined according to IMGT convention as the region running from the second conserved V-encoded cysteine to the conserved J-encoded phenylalanine. The earlier analysis of approximately 590 of the donors excluded any sequence lacking an unambiguous match to a single V gene segment. An earlier analysis of over 450 of the donors classified V segments as functional when productive rearrangements were above 56.7% and as segregating when the standard deviation between donors was above 5%. To diagnose cytomegalovirus status from the catalog of TCR beta chain sequences, a statistical classification framework was built. In a later analysis, V and J genes were assigned by comparing TCR nucleotide sequences against IMGT/GENE-DB human TR gene sequences. In a later analysis, CDR3 sequences and most-parsimonious VDJ recombination scenarios were assigned using the TCRdist pipeline. In a later analysis, each TCR beta chain was defined by its CDR3 amino acid sequence together with its V-gene family, and reads lacking a unique V-gene family were excluded. As a way to deal with suspected cross-contamination and a sequencing artifact, a later analysis dropped 450 to 700 nucleotide sequences that were highly shared and had low generation probability. For each public chain, a later analysis derived a clonal expansion index from normalized ranks of inferred template counts within each repertoire. A later analysis computed generation probabilities with a VDJ recombination model fitted to out-of-frame rearrangements, and checked the results against IGoR. In a later analysis, TCR-TCR, TCR-HLA and TCR-CMV co-occurrence was scored with hypergeometric tests, and a repertoire-size bias correction was applied to TCR pairs. False discovery rates were estimated in a later analysis by permuting HLA or CMV assignments 20 times. In a later analysis, co-occurring TCRs were grouped using DBSCAN, with TCRdist sequence similarity added in when clustering inside HLA-allele-positive subsets. Repertoires with fewer than 30,000 or more than 120,000 public chains were left out of co-occurrence clustering, as were about 5 repertoires with anomalous nucleotide sharing. Here the immuneACCESS table is served through TCRdb, limited to in-frame sequences with V and J called. Missing clones are a known gap in these copies; in checked studies unresolved V genes cover under half, and the rest lacks a known reason. That table is the source of V, J and clone size, and D and trimming were worked out from the DNA. This sample comprises 150,000 to 200,000 clones, approximately 72% of them detected only once. Roughly 7.1% of the sample is in the top ten clones.

As to this clone: The antigen it binds to is not known. No much larger clone exists at a distance of one base, and base qualities are not known.

Sequences were obtained from PBMCs. The V and J segments used are TRBV9 and TRBJ2-3; 9 bases in the middle match TRBD2. The receptor comes from a middle-aged man in good health and CMV-seropositive. The bases read TGTGCCAGCAGCGTTGGGCTAGCGGGACGGGATACGCAGTATTTT. The resulting protein is CASSVGLAGRDTQYF.